This T cell receptor (beta chain) stems from a study of blood T cells in healthy people across ages (dated by TCRdb to between 2014 and 2016). In the study overall: In model experiments, template switching captured roughly one uniquely barcoded TCR beta cDNA molecule for every two T cells. To track age-related changes in TCR beta repertoire diversity, the study relied on deep sequencing normalized with unique cDNA molecular identifiers. To avoid experimental bias, donors of different ages were distributed randomly across sequencing lanes. The donors were split into four age groups: young (average about 15 years), middle-aged (roughly 39), aged (62) and long-lived (over 80). Using the same blood draw, the study looked at two additional independent replicas of 1 million unique cDNA reads for two donors, one aged 18 to 30 and the other aged 80 or older. The research as a whole found: Estimates of total diversity based on one million sequenced T cells were considered lower bounds and underestimates. Observed TCR beta diversity correlated strongly with the percentage of naive T cells measured by flow cytometry. The CMV infection status of donors was not known, potentially confounding age-related changes in expanded clonotypes. Because profiling used bulk unsorted PBMCs, naive and antigen-experienced compartments could not be compared conclusively. Compared with the aged group, the long-lived group had more naive CD4+ T cells, fewer expanded clones and increased TCR diversity, suggesting age selection. As age increased, observed TCR beta diversity per million T cells dropped in a roughly linear way, and a significant reduction was already evident by age 40.

Donors were a few dozen systemically healthy Caucasian individuals from Russia aged roughly 6 to 90 years. Each donor gave about 10 milliliters of peripheral blood, drawn into EDTA-treated Vacutainer tubes. Ficoll-Paque density-gradient centrifugation was used to isolate PBMCs, with at least 7 million obtained per sample. Total RNA was extracted from PBMCs with Trizol reagent, with at least 6 micrograms obtained per sample. For every donor, an aliquot of PBMCs went through flow cytometry to measure the percentages of naive CD45RAhigh/CD27high T cells. The method behind the library was 5' RACE. Data came from an Illumina HiSeq 2500. A second PCR of roughly 7 to 11 cycles was performed with a sample-barcoded 5' primer and a J-beta primer mix. A template-switch 5' adaptor carrying 12 random nucleotides introduced a unique molecular identifier onto each TCR beta cDNA molecule. Each sample yielded at least 3 million CDR3-containing paired-end reads. First-strand cDNA was synthesized from all RNA with the Mint cDNA synthesis kit, primed by a TRBC-specific oligonucleotide. Following uracil-DNA glycosylase treatment, a first 18-cycle PCR with universal primers M1SS and BC2_uni_R was performed on all cDNA. In the paper's pipeline: Each sample was normalized by randomly selecting 1 million high-quality reads, each carrying a distinct molecular identifier. Reads sharing molecular identifiers were discarded rather than binned into consensus sequences. MiTCR, run with a Q25 quality threshold and the strictest error-elimination algorithm, handled CDR3 identification, clonotype clustering and error correction. A nonparametric unseen species model with Euler transformation was used to estimate a lower bound on total TCR beta diversity. The public reads were quality trimmed at Q25 with fastp and then assembled into clones with MiXCR by TCRdb, keeping productive beta chains. Identical CDR3 protein sequences are pooled into one entry, listed with their most common genes and DNA. Clone size and V and J calls follow TCRdb, not the original study. This sample holds over 500,000 distinct CDR3 sequences; around 50% were observed only once. Clones ranked in the top ten supply roughly 13% of the sample.

In regard to this clonotype: There is no known antigen for this receptor. Base qualities were left out, and no much larger clone turns up one base away.

Sequencing was performed on blood. The TCR comes from a woman over 75 in good health.

The CDR3 sequence is CASSPPDQETQYF. In nucleotides, the sequence is TGTGCCAGCAGCCCTCCGGATCAAGAGACCCAGTACTTC. The rearranged segments are TRBV11-2 and TRBJ2-5; no D gene can be assigned with confidence. The junction shows trimming of 5 bases on V and 2 bases on J, plus 9 bases between the germline ends. The CDR3 goes from the cysteine to the phenylalanine over 13 residues. Of all the DNA, just the CDR3 is kept, 39 bases in frame from base 1. For CDR1 and CDR2, the germline V gene lists SGHAT and FQNNGV.